Each of the 3 T cell receptor beta chains below was sequenced from the same sample in a study of early T cells in non-severe SARS-CoV-2 infection. A single record per CDR3 protein comes from TCRdb applying MiXCR to the 5' RACE reads. The sample holds some 76,000 distinct CDR3 sequences, around 16% seen once. Material for sequencing was whole blood. Source of these receptors: an adult who was a healthcare worker with PCR-confirmed SARS-CoV-2 infection or an uninfected control (not recorded which).

V is TRBV6-2 or TRBV6-3 and J is TRBJ2-7; 7 bases fit TRBD2. CDR1 is MNHEY and CDR2 is SVGEGT in the germline V gene. Trimming took 2 bases from V and 4 from J; bases not matched to a gene: 5. The CDR3 sequence is 14 residues long. CDR3 nucleotides: TGTGCCAGCAGTTACGGCGGGAGCTTATACGAGCAGTACTTC. It yields the protein CASSYGGSLYEQYF.

This clonotype has at least ten counts. DNA for the CDR3: TGTGCCAGCAGTCCAATCGGAAGAGGCAATGAGCAGTTCTTC. It yields the protein CASSPIGRGNEQFF. This rearrangement joins TRBV28 to TRBJ2-1, with no clear D. Germline CDR1 is MDHEN and CDR2 is SYDVKM. The CDR3 runs 14 residues. V gave up 5 bases and J gave up 6 bases, with 14 bases separating them. Full variable domain (missing parts from reference TRBV28 and TRBJ2-1): DVKVTQSSRYLVKRTGEKVFLECVQDMDHENMFWYRQDPGLGLRLIYFSYDVKMKEKGDIPEGYSVSREKKERFSLILESASTNQTSMYLCASSPIGRGNEQFFGPGTRLTVL.

This clonotype has just a few counts. The chain links TRBV28 to TRBJ2-3; the D gene is possibly TRBD2 (6 bases). The ends were cut back, 1 base at V and 5 bases at J, with 13 bases in the middle. Germline CDR1 and CDR2: MDHEN and SYDVKM. This CDR3 contains 15 residues. The CDR3: CASSLSTRGRDTQYF. CDR3 bases: TGTGCCAGCAGTTTATCGACTAGGGGAAGAGATACGCAGTATTTT.